One T cell receptor beta chain is described in this entry. These data are taken from a study of T cell responses to AZD1222 COVID-19 vaccine. The V gene lost 9 bases and the J gene lost 5 bases, with 17 bases spanning the gap. The CDR3 is 13 residues long. Per germline, CDR1 KGHSH and CDR2 LQKENI. Profiling relied on immunoSEQ multiplex PCR, and the TCRdb table lists in-frame clones only, not all of them. This sample carries approximately 150,000 clones, roughly 86% of them seen once, and the ten largest clones take under 7%. This clonotype was sampled from an adult who received the MenACWY meningococcal vaccine as a control. The chain is built from TRBV18 and TRBJ2-7; D is ambiguous. The sample here was peripheral blood, taken 28 days after the second dose of the MenACWY control vaccine. The CDR3 region has the DNA TGTGCCAGTCCCCGGCCCTTCCGCGACGAGCAGTACTTC. Protein product: CASPRPFRDEQYF. Full variable domain (missing parts from reference TRBV18 and TRBJ2-7): NAGVMQNPRHLVRRRGQEARLRCSPMKGHSHVYWYRQLPEEGLKFMVYLQKENIIDESGMPKERFSAEFPKEGPSILRIQQVVRGDSAAYFCASPRPFRDEQYFGPGTRLTVT.